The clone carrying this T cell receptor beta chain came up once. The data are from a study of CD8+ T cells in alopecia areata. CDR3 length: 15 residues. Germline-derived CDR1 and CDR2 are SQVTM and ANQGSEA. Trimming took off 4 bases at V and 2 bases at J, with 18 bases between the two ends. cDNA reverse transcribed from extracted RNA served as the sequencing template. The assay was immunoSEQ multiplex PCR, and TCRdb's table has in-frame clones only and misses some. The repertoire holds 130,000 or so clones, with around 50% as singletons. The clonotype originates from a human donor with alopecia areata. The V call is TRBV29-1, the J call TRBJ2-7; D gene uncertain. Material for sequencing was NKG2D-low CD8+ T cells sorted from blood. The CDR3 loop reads CSVVTTLLKAYEQYF. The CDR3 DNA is TGCAGCGTTGTAACCACTCTACTCAAAGCCTACGAGCAGTACTTC.